This is a list of T cell receptor beta chains from one sample in a study of control samples from healthy donors and cancer patients. Here immunoSEQ multiplex PCR was the method, and the copy in TCRdb shows in-frame clones only, minus some. The sample includes 400,000 to 450,000 clones, about nine tenths of them seen just once. The sample was PBMCs. The receptors derive from a man between 40 and 49 years old with head and neck cancer. CDR3s include the opening cysteine and the closing phenylalanine or tryptophan. The D gene is left open where the match is weak. Expanded clones are given a class, and other clones once, few, many or no size at all.

CDR3aa: CASSSPSKAGGVTGELFF; CDR3nt: TGTGCCAGCAGTTCCCCCTCCAAAGCGGGAGGGGTCACCGGGGAGCTGTTTTTT; v_gene: TRBV28; j_gene: TRBJ2-2; d_gene: TRBD2; abundance: .
CDR3aa: CSVEGTSGGARGADTQYF; CDR3nt: TGCAGCGTTGAAGGGACTAGCGGGGGGGCCCGAGGGGCAGATACGCAGTATTTT; v_gene: TRBV29-1; j_gene: TRBJ2-3; d_gene: TRBD2; abundance: .
CDR3aa: CASSPLQGWGEKLFF; CDR3nt: TGTGCCAGCAGCCCGTTACAGGGGTGGGGTGAAAAACTGTTTTTT; v_gene: TRBV5-8; j_gene: TRBJ1-4; d_gene: TRBD1; abundance: .
CDR3aa: CASSEQGAATSNPYGYTF; CDR3nt: TGTGCCAGCAGTGAACAGGGGGCAGCAACCTCTAATCCCTATGGCTACACCTTC; v_gene: TRBV6-1; j_gene: TRBJ1-2; d_gene: TRBD1; abundance: .
CDR3aa: CASSPMPGWGQPQHF; CDR3nt: TGTGCCAGCAGCCCCATGCCGGGGTGGGGTCAGCCCCAGCATTTT; v_gene: TRBV7-2; j_gene: TRBJ1-5; d_gene: .; abundance: .
CDR3aa: CASSLDTPNTEAFF; CDR3nt: TGTGCCAGCAGCCTGGACACTCCGAACACTGAAGCTTTCTTT; v_gene: TRBV5-6; j_gene: TRBJ1-1; d_gene: .; abundance: .
CDR3aa: CASSSPAGGPYNEQFF; CDR3nt: TGTGCCAGCAGTTCTCCAGCGGGGGGGCCCTACAATGAGCAGTTCTTC; v_gene: TRBV27; j_gene: TRBJ2-1; d_gene: TRBD2; abundance: .
CDR3aa: CASSLGGDEQYF; CDR3nt: TGTGCCAGCAGTTTAGGGGGGGACGAGCAGTACTTC; v_gene: TRBV27; j_gene: TRBJ2-7; d_gene: TRBD2; abundance: .
CDR3aa: CASSQGGGGGYNEQFF; CDR3nt: TGCGCCAGCAGCCAAGGTGGGGGCGGGGGCTACAATGAGCAGTTCTTC; v_gene: TRBV4-3; j_gene: TRBJ2-1; d_gene: .; abundance: .
CDR3aa: CASGLGGATGELFF; CDR3nt: TGTGCTAGTGGTTTGGGTGGGGCCACCGGGGAGCTGTTTTTT; v_gene: TRBV12-5; j_gene: TRBJ2-2; d_gene: .; abundance: .
CDR3aa: CASSTRIWTEAFF; CDR3nt: TGTGCCAGCAGCACCCGGATTTGGACTGAAGCTTTCTTT; v_gene: TRBV3-1/TRBV3-2; j_gene: TRBJ1-1; d_gene: .; abundance: .
CDR3aa: CASSLGVAEQYF; CDR3nt: TGTGCCAGCAGCTTAGGCGTCGCCGAGCAGTACTTC; v_gene: TRBV7-2; j_gene: TRBJ2-7; d_gene: .; abundance: .
CDR3aa: CASSQGGGRGPNTEAFF; CDR3nt: TGCGCCAGCAGCCAAGGGGGAGGAAGGGGACCGAACACTGAAGCTTTCTTT; v_gene: TRBV4-3; j_gene: TRBJ1-1; d_gene: .; abundance: .
CDR3aa: CASSVSTLSYNSPLHF; CDR3nt: TGTGCCAGCAGCGTATCCACTCTCTCCTATAATTCACCCCTCCACTTT; v_gene: TRBV9; j_gene: TRBJ1-6; d_gene: .; abundance: .
CDR3aa: CASSFGTVQETQYF; CDR3nt: TGTGCCAGCAGCTTCGGGACTGTACAAGAGACCCAGTACTTC; v_gene: TRBV7-9; j_gene: TRBJ2-5; d_gene: .; abundance: .
CDR3aa: CASNPGGVGYTF; CDR3nt: TGTGCCAGCAACCCCGGGGGAGTAGGCTACACCTTC; v_gene: TRBV7-3; j_gene: TRBJ1-2; d_gene: .; abundance: .
CDR3aa: CASSDGRVGNSNQPQHF; CDR3nt: TGTGCCAGCAGCGACGGCAGGGTGGGTAATAGCAATCAGCCCCAGCATTTT; v_gene: TRBV7-2; j_gene: TRBJ1-5; d_gene: .; abundance: once
CDR3aa: CASSPTPGAAITEAFF; CDR3nt: TGCGCCAGCAGCCCCACTCCAGGGGCGGCCATCACTGAAGCTTTCTTT; v_gene: TRBV5-1; j_gene: TRBJ1-1; d_gene: .; abundance: .
CDR3aa: CASSPTGHRETQYF; CDR3nt: TGCGCCAGCAGCCCGACAGGGCATCGGGAGACCCAGTACTTC; v_gene: TRBV4-1; j_gene: TRBJ2-5; d_gene: TRBD1; abundance: .
CDR3aa: CASSLRRFYEQYF; CDR3nt: TGCGCCAGCAGCCTGCGGAGGTTTTACGAGCAGTACTTC; v_gene: TRBV5-1; j_gene: TRBJ2-7; d_gene: .; abundance: .